This T cell receptor beta chain derives from a study of blood T cell repertoires in COVID-19. About the study: Whether acute or convalescent, the COVID-19 samples came from the United States, Italy and Spain. Nucleic acid was either cDNA or gDNA, and it came from T cells, B-cell-depleted T cells, or PBMCs.

In the original processing: It was from reference gene primer amplification that nucleated cell counts were estimated. Some clones are missing from TCRdb's copy, which holds only in-frame ones; the method was immunoSEQ multiplex PCR. V and J calls and clone size are given by that table; D and trimming were obtained from the DNA. Of about 120,000 clones listed, roughly 85% are singletons. V was shortened by 3 bases and J by 4 bases, with 21 bases between the two germline ends. The germline V gene encodes CDR1 MDHEN and CDR2 SYDVKM. The CDR3 spans 17 residues. The source is a man under 40 with acute or convalescent COVID-19. Input material: peripheral blood. The genes are TRBV28 and TRBJ1-1; tentatively, D is TRBD1 (5 bases). This chain's CDR3 is CASSFGSGGGVSTEAFF. CDR3 nucleotides: TGTGCCAGCAGTTTTGGTTCGGGGGGAGGGGTGAGCACTGAAGCTTTCTTT.